The 31 T cell receptor beta chains below were found in one sample sequenced in a study of Graves' ophthalmopathy and Graves' hyperthyroidism. RNA transcripts were the source from which TCR beta CDR3 regions were amplified. Amplification began with first-round RT-PCR using HTBI primers, then second-round multiplex PCR was performed. One entry per CDR3 protein, called by TCRdb with MiXCR from the multiplex PCR reads. The repertoire holds a few hundred thousand distinct CDR3 sequences, with about 35% as singletons. Sample: peripheral blood or thyroid tissue (not recorded which). The receptors come from an adult man with Graves' hyperthyroidism.

This rearrangement joins TRBV7-8 to TRBJ2-6; D is perhaps TRBD2 (6 bases). The V end lost 8 bases, the J end lost 4 bases, and 18 bases lay between the germline ends. Looked up from germline, CDR1 is SGHVS and CDR2 is FQNEAQ. This CDR3 is built from 16 residues. CDR3 amino acids: CASSPGVQRGANVLTF. The CDR3 coding sequence is TGTGCCAGCTCACCGGGGGTGCAACGGGGGGCCAACGTCCTGACTTTC. The full variable domain, rest sourced from reference TRBV7-8 and TRBJ2-6, is GAGVSQSPRYKVAKRGQDVALRCDPISGHVSLFWYQQALGQGPEFLTYFQNEAQLDKSGLPSDRFFAERPEGSVSTLKIQRTQQEDSAVYLCASSPGVQRGANVLTFGAGSRLTVL.

A note on this clonotype: It is likely a read error, because the conserved phenylalanine at the end of the CDR3 is missing. This chain links TRBV28 with TRBJ1-1; no clear D gene. Trimming removed 7 bases from V and 1 base from J, with 10 bases in between. Germline loops: CDR1 MDHEN, CDR2 SYDVKM. The CDR3 contains 13 residues. The CDR3 loop reads CASKIQENTEAFL. For the CDR3, the DNA is TGTGCCAGCAAGATTCAGGAGAACACTGAAGCTTTCCTT.

CDR3 in amino acids: CASSWGGTGELEKLFF. DNA for the CDR3: TGTGCCAGCAGCTGGGGCGGAACCGGGGAGCTTGAAAAACTGTTTTTT. The rearrangement links TRBV2 to TRBJ1-4, with D possibly TRBD1 on 5 matching bases. Per germline, CDR1 SNHLY and CDR2 FYNNEI. The CDR3 length is 16 residues. Trimming left V 6 bases short and J 7 bases short, with 21 bases between.

This clonotype was recorded many times. The V gene is TRBV12-3 or TRBV12-4, the J gene TRBJ1-1; TRBD1 matches 9 bases. The V segment lost 5 bases and the J segment 11 bases; nucleotides outside the gene matches: 9. There are 13 residues in the CDR3. In DNA, the CDR3 is TGTGCCAGCAGTCATGACAGGGGGAGGGTGGCTTTCTTT. It specifies CASSHDRGRVAFF.

The sample holds a few counts of this clonotype. The J gene is TRBJ1-6, the V gene TRBV7-8; weak D call: TRBD1 (6 bases). Germline values: CDR1 SGHVS, CDR2 FQNEAQ. The CDR3 consists of 16 residues. V gave up 3 bases and J gave up 5 bases, with 14 bases separating them. The CDR3 nucleotides are TGTGCCAGCAGCTTCCCCGGGGCAGGGGATAATTCACCCCTCCACTTT. Its protein product is CASSFPGAGDNSPLHF.

This clonotype was observed many times. The chain links TRBV6-5 to TRBJ1-4, with D possibly TRBD1 on 6 matching bases. Germline CDR1 is MNHEY and CDR2 is SVGAGI. V was pared by 4 bases and J by 8 bases, with 14 bases between. The CDR3 length is 14 residues. The CDR3 spells CASSFGQIAEKLFF. CDR3 DNA sequence: TGTGCCAGCAGTTTCGGACAGATCGCCGAAAAACTGTTTTTT.

This clonotype was picked up many times. The chain is built from TRBV6-1 and TRBJ1-1; D is unclear. Germline V gene sequence: CDR1 MNHNS, CDR2 SASEGT. The CDR3 is made up of 12 amino acids. V shed 8 bases and J shed 1 base, with 8 bases lying between them. The CDR3 coding sequence is TGTGCCAGCGCGAGACCGAACACTGAAGCTTTCTTT. Translated: CASARPNTEAFF.

This clonotype was detected many times. The J gene is TRBJ1-6, the V gene TRBV12-3 or TRBV12-4; TRBD1 aligns across 7 bases. Germline trimming cut 6 bases from V and 7 bases from J; bases unmatched to any gene: 6. The CDR3 totals 14 residues. CDR3 protein: CASSSTGFNSPLHF. CDR3 nucleotide sequence: TGTGCCAGCAGCTCGACAGGGTTCAATTCACCCCTCCACTTT.

This sequence joins TRBV9 and TRBJ1-3; possible D gene TRBD1, 6 bases. Trimming took off 0 bases at V and 2 bases at J, with 12 bases between the two ends. The germline V gene encodes CDR1 SGDLS and CDR2 YYNGEE. The CDR3 consists of 16 residues. The CDR3 here is CASSVDSAGAGNTIYF. CDR3 nucleotide sequence: TGTGCCAGCAGCGTAGACTCGGCAGGGGCTGGAAACACCATATATTTT.

This clonotype was seen many times. The chain has TRBV19 and TRBJ1-5, with D perhaps TRBD1 (6 bases). Germline V CDR1 and CDR2: LNHDA, SQIVND (reference sequence). V was cut by 7 bases and J by 1 base, with 11 bases left in between. CDR3 length: 14 amino acids. The CDR3 DNA follows: TGTGCCAGTACGGACAGACTAAGCAATCAGCCCCAGCATTTT. Encoded protein: CASTDRLSNQPQHF. The whole variable domain, filled in from reference TRBV19 and TRBJ1-5, reads DGGITQSPKYLFRKEGQNVTLSCEQNLNHDAMYWYRQDPGQGLRLIYYSQIVNDFQKGDIAEGYSVSREKKESFPLTVTSAQKNPTAFYLCASTDRLSNQPQHFGDGTRLSIL.

The chain is built from TRBV5-1 and TRBJ1-6; D unresolved. The CDR3 consists of 15 residues. CDR1 and CDR2 (germline): SGHRS, YFSETQ. V lost 1 base and J 7 bases, leaving 12 bases between the germline ends. CDR3: CASSLWGGQNSPLHF. Here the CDR3 DNA reads TGCGCCAGCAGCTTGTGGGGAGGGCAGAATTCACCCCTCCACTTT.

This clonotype was counted a few times. J is TRBJ2-5 and V is TRBV24-1, with D perhaps matching TRBD1 or TRBD2 (5 bases each). Trimming shortened V by 5 bases and J by 3 bases, and 12 bases separated the two germline ends. The length of the CDR3 is 14 residues. Germline V CDR1 and CDR2: KGHDR, SFDVKD. In DNA, the CDR3 is TGTGCCACCAGTGCGGGGCAGGCGAAAGAGACCCAGTACTTC. Translated: CATSAGQAKETQYF.

The table lists this clonotype with many counts. The chain is built from TRBV15 and TRBJ2-7, with 7 bases fitting TRBD1. The CDR3 consists of 17 residues. Germline assignment: CDR1 LNHNV and CDR2 YYDKDF (reference sequence). Trimming removed 3 bases from V and 0 bases from J; junction bases left unmatched: 11. The CDR3 nucleotides are TGTGCCACCAGCAGTGGCCCGGGACAGTTAACCTCCTACGAGCAGTACTTC. Amino acid sequence: CATSSGPGQLTSYEQYF.

This clonotype was counted at least ten times. This chain connects TRBV29-1 to TRBJ1-6, with D hard to call. Germline CDR1 SQVTM, CDR2 ANQGSEA. V was cut by 0 bases and J by 8 bases, with 14 bases left in between. The length of the CDR3 is 15 residues. In nucleotides, the CDR3 is TGCAGCGTTGAAGATGGGCCCACACCCCATTCACCCCTCCACTTT. Translation gives CSVEDGPTPHSPLHF.

This clonotype appeared a few times. The chain uses TRBV28 and TRBJ1-2; D not resolved. This CDR3 region has 14 residues. The ends were cut back, 2 bases at V and 4 bases at J, with 11 bases in the middle. The germline CDR1 and CDR2 sequences are MDHEN and SYDVKM. CDR3 protein: CASSLTAEGYGYTF. The CDR3 nucleotides are TGTGCCAGCAGTTTAACGGCTGAGGGCTATGGCTACACCTTC.

The rearrangement joins TRBV4-2 to TRBJ2-7; 7 nucleotides match TRBD1. This CDR3 is built from 13 residues. Unmatched junction bases numbered 8, after V lost 8 bases and J lost 4 bases. Per germline, CDR1 LGHNA and CDR2 YNFKEQ. The CDR3, as DNA: TGTGCCAGCGGCCCTACAGGGGAATACGAGCAGTACTTC. Translating it yields CASGPTGEYEQYF.

Many counts were recorded for this clonotype. The V call is TRBV9, the J call TRBJ1-2; 10 bases align to TRBD1. The CDR3 has 16 residues. The germline gives CDR1 SGDLS, CDR2 YYNGEE. Trimming took 4 bases from V and 5 from J; bases not matched to a gene: 11. The CDR3: CASSQHPGTGAYGYTF. Written as DNA, the CDR3 is TGTGCCAGCAGCCAACATCCCGGGACAGGGGCTTATGGCTACACCTTC. Based on the CDR3 plus reference TRBV9 and TRBJ1-2, the full variable domain is DSGVTQTPKHLITATGQRVTLRCSPRSGDLSVYWYQQSLDQGLQFLIQYYNGEERAKGNILERFSAQQFPDLHSELNLSSLELGDSALYFCASSQHPGTGAYGYTFGSGTRLTVV.

The J gene is TRBJ2-7, the V gene TRBV20-1; the D gene is possibly TRBD1 (5 bases). Deletions cut 5 bases from V and 1 base from J, with 6 bases between. Per germline, CDR1 DFQATT and CDR2 SNEGSKA (reference sequence). CDR3 length: 11 residues. CDR3: CSAWTSYEQYF. In DNA form, the CDR3 reads TGCAGTGCTTGGACATCCTACGAGCAGTACTTC.

This clonotype has only a few counts. The genes are TRBV6-1 and TRBJ1-2, with D possibly matching TRBD1 (6 bases). The germline V gene has CDR1 MNHNS and CDR2 SASEGT. The CDR3 extends over 16 amino acids. V lost 6 bases and J 8 bases, leaving 25 bases between the germline ends. CDR3 region: CASSNLGGGRRGGYTF. The DNA for the CDR3 is TGTGCCAGCAGCAACCTGGGGGGGGGGCGCCGTGGGGGCTACACCTTC.

Comment on this clonotype: A read error may be the cause here, since a much bigger clone is one base away. The chain combines TRBV7-9 with TRBJ1-1; tentative D call: TRBD1 (5 bases). The CDR3 sequence is 17 residues long. Germline V gene data show CDR1 as SEHNR and CDR2 as FQNEAQ (reference sequence). For the CDR3, the DNA is TGCGCCGGCAGCCGAGGAACCCTCGGGACGTTGAACACTGAAGCTTTCTTT. It yields the protein CAGSRGTLGTLNTEAFF.

This chain's CDR3 is CASSRSPLSYEQYF. As DNA, the CDR3 is TGTGCCAGCAGTCGGTCACCCCTCTCCTACGAGCAGTACTTC. This chain links TRBV12-3 or TRBV12-4 with TRBJ2-7; D uncertain. This CDR3 has 14 amino acids. The germline V and J ends were trimmed by 5 bases and 0 bases, with 11 bases remaining between them.

V gene TRBV29-1 combines with J gene TRBJ1-1; 8 nucleotides agree with TRBD1. The V gene end was trimmed by 4 bases and the J gene end by 2 bases; junction bases not matched to a gene: 6. The CDR3 spans 14 residues. Looked up from germline, CDR1 is SQVTM and CDR2 is ANQGSEA. CDR3 residues: CSVVRTGSNTEAFF. The DNA of the CDR3 is TGCAGCGTTGTTCGGACAGGGTCAAACACTGAAGCTTTCTTT.

With regard to this clonotype: The junction shows a germline mismatch at one end, possibly a read error. The CDR3 nucleotides are TGTGCCATCAGTGACCGAGGGGTAGCGGGAGAGGCCCAGTACTTC. It yields the protein CAISDRGVAGEAQYF. V gene TRBV10-3 combines with J gene TRBJ2-5; 9 bases map to TRBD2. CDR3 length: 15 amino acids. CDR1 is ENHRY, CDR2 SYGVKD, per germline.

The chain couples TRBV7-8 to TRBJ1-2; 7 bases line up with TRBD1. The CDR3 totals 17 residues. CDR1 is SGHVS, CDR2 FQNEAQ, per germline. The ends lost 5 bases at V and 2 bases at J; junction bases unmatched: 14. Written as DNA, the CDR3 is TGTGCCAGCAGCACACCCTACCTCGCGGGACAGAACTATGGCTACACCTTC. It yields the protein CASSTPYLAGQNYGYTF.

A note on this clonotype: Because the CDR3 is missing its conserved closing phenylalanine or tryptophan, this is likely a read error. The V gene is TRBV18, the J gene TRBJ2-7; the D is unclear. The germline CDR1 and CDR2 sequences are KGHSH and LQKENI. Trimming cost V 1 base and J 2 bases, with 6 bases left between them. The CDR3 spans 13 residues. CDR3 coding DNA: TGTGCCAGCTCACCACAGGACGCCTACGAGCAGTACCTC. Translation gives CASSPQDAYEQYL.

This clonotype occurred a few times. The rearrangement links TRBV24-1 to TRBJ2-3; TRBD2 might be the D (5 bases). V shed 7 bases and J shed 8 bases, with 12 bases lying between them. This CDR3 region has 12 residues. Germline V gene lookup returns CDR1 KGHDR and CDR2 SFDVKD. The CDR3 DNA reads as TGTGCCACCAGAGGGCAACGGGGTACGCAGTATTTT. Residues: CATRGQRGTQYF.

The table lists this clonotype with many counts. The V gene is TRBV18, the J gene TRBJ2-7, with D perhaps TRBD1 (6 bases). The V end lost 5 bases, the J end lost 1 base, and 12 bases lay between the germline ends. CDR1 and CDR2 from the germline V gene are KGHSH and LQKENI. CDR3 length: 14 amino acids. Here the CDR3 reads CASSADSASYEQYF. The CDR3 DNA reads TGTGCCAGCTCAGCGGACAGCGCTTCCTACGAGCAGTACTTC.

The V gene is TRBV20-1, the J gene TRBJ1-4; D possibly corresponds to TRBD1 (5 bases). Germline lookup yields CDR1 DFQATT and CDR2 SNEGSKA (reference sequence). The CDR3 spans 14 residues. V lost 6 bases and J 3 bases, leaving 14 bases between the germline ends. CDR3 DNA: TGCAGTGCAATGTCAGGGACCGCTAATGAAAAACTGTTTTTT. Translation: CSAMSGTANEKLFF.

The rearrangement links TRBV19 to TRBJ1-1; D not resolved. V lost 5 bases and J 7 bases, leaving 14 bases between the germline ends. Germline V lookup: CDR1 LNHDA, CDR2 SQIVND (reference sequence). The CDR3 length is 13 residues. The CDR3 sequence is CASSLDHNDEAFF. In DNA form, the CDR3 reads TGTGCCAGTAGTCTGGACCACAATGATGAAGCTTTCTTT.

Notes on this clonotype: This could be a read error, since a much larger clone is one nucleotide away. The J gene is TRBJ1-2, the V gene TRBV30; D gene ambiguous. Germline CDR1 is GTSNPN and CDR2 is SVGIG (reference sequence). The CDR3 loop spans 14 amino acids. The CDR3, as DNA: TGTGCCTGGAGTGCATGGAGAACTAACCATGGCTACACCTTC. It encodes CAWSAWRTNHGYTF.

The chain links TRBV7-3 to TRBJ1-5; tentatively, D is TRBD1 (6 bases). Trimming stripped 1 base from V and 5 bases from J, with 15 bases between. Germline loops: CDR1 SGHTA, CDR2 FQGTGA. The CDR3 runs 16 residues. The CDR3 is CASSLSGRGVHQPQHF. CDR3 bases: TGTGCCAGCAGCTTAAGTGGTAGGGGGGTGCATCAGCCCCAGCATTTT.